These 24 T cell receptor beta chains came from one sample sequenced in a study of blood T cell repertoires in COVID-19. Here immunoSEQ multiplex PCR was the method, and the copy in TCRdb shows in-frame clones only, minus some. This table has around 300,000 clones, around 87% appearing once. Sequencing input: PBMCs or T cells enriched from blood (not recorded which). These receptors were collected from a woman in her 30s who had recovered from COVID-19.

This sequence joins TRBV7-2 and TRBJ2-2; 10 bases line up with TRBD2. Germline CDR1 SGHTA, CDR2 FQGNSA. Germline trimming cut 2 bases from V and 5 bases from J; bases unmatched to any gene: 8. The CDR3 covers 17 residues. CDR3 in amino acids: CASSLRAGGPQTGELFF. CDR3 nucleotide sequence: TGTGCCAGCAGCTTAAGAGCGGGGGGGCCTCAGACCGGGGAGCTGTTTTTT.

The chain employs TRBV9 and TRBJ1-2; the D gene is possibly TRBD1 (6 bases). Germline V lookup: CDR1 SGDLS, CDR2 YYNGEE. V lost 1 base to trimming and J lost 6 bases, with 16 bases between them. This CDR3 is 15 amino acids long. The CDR3 is CASSVSGSGGDGYTF. CDR3 DNA sequence: TGTGCCAGCAGCGTATCCGGGTCGGGGGGCGATGGCTACACCTTC.

The V gene is TRBV5-5, the J gene TRBJ1-1, with TRBD1 matching over 9 bases. The CDR3 consists of 15 residues. The germline V gene has CDR1 SGHKS and CDR2 YYEKEE (reference sequence). Trimming took 4 bases from V and 5 from J; bases not matched to a gene: 9. The DNA for the CDR3 is TGTGCCAGCAGCGGTCCGGGACAGGGAGAAACTGAAGCTTTCTTT. It is translated as CASSGPGQGETEAFF.

The V gene is TRBV13, the J gene TRBJ1-6; D might be TRBD1 (6 bases). With 1 base removed from V and 8 bases from J, the gap between germline ends came to 12 bases. The CDR3 is 15 residues long. CDR1 and CDR2 (germline): PRHDT, FYEKMQ (reference sequence). The chain's CDR3 is CASSLEGAGDSPLHF. CDR3 sequence (DNA): TGTGCCAGCAGCTTAGAGGGTGCAGGGGATTCACCCCTCCACTTT.

The V and J genes are TRBV4-2 and TRBJ2-5; a weak D match, TRBD2 (5 bases). The germline V gene encodes CDR1 LGHNA and CDR2 YNFKEQ. The CDR3 runs to 14 residues. V lost 0 bases to trimming and J lost 1 base, with 6 bases between them. The CDR3 DNA is TGTGCCAGCAGCCAAGATCGGGGCCAAGAGACCCAGTACTTC. It translates to CASSQDRGQETQYF.

V and J are TRBV12-3 or TRBV12-4 and TRBJ2-7; 7 bases map to TRBD2. The CDR3 has 13 residues. J lost 3 bases, V lost 5 bases, and 4 bases had no gene match. This CDR3 reads CASSISGVYEQYF. DNA of the CDR3: TGTGCCAGCAGTATCAGCGGGGTCTACGAGCAGTACTTC.

The chain links TRBV19 to TRBJ1-6, with TRBD1 matching over 8 bases. V shed 3 bases and J 9 bases; nucleotides not matched to a gene: 7. CDR1 LNHDA and CDR2 SQIVND come from the germline V gene (reference sequence). There are 15 residues in the CDR3. CDR3 loop: CASSIRGTGGSPLHF. In nucleotides, the CDR3 is TGTGCCAGTAGTATCCGGGGGACAGGCGGTTCACCCCTCCACTTT.

Notes on this clone: Other DNA sequences in the sample encode the same CDR3. The genes are TRBV5-1 and TRBJ1-2; 10 positions agree with TRBD1. Unmatched junction bases numbered 2, after V lost 3 bases and J lost 6 bases. The CDR3 contains 13 residues. Germline V gives CDR1 SGHRS, CDR2 YFSETQ. CDR3 sequence reads: CASSYGQGDGYTF. Here the CDR3 DNA reads TGCGCCAGCAGCTATGGACAGGGGGATGGCTACACCTTC.

The chain recombines TRBV30 with TRBJ1-5, with 8 bases matching TRBD1. Looked up from germline, CDR1 is GTSNPN and CDR2 is SVGIG (reference sequence). The CDR3 loop spans 14 amino acids. V lost 3 bases, J lost 5 bases, and 6 bases stayed unmatched. Here the CDR3 DNA reads TGTGCCTGGAGCATCAGGACAGGGCATCAGCCCCAGCATTTT. Its protein product is CAWSIRTGHQPQHF.

This clone was detected a few times. CDR3 nucleotide sequence: TGCGCCAGCAGCCTGAGTTATGGCGGTAATGATGGCTACACCTTC. Amino acids: CASSLSYGGNDGYTF. The chain couples TRBV5-1 to TRBJ1-2; D is unclear. CDR3 length: 15 amino acids. CDR1 and CDR2 (germline): SGHRS, YFSETQ. The V end was cut by 4 bases, the J end by 6 bases, with 19 bases between.

The chain is built from TRBV5-1 and TRBJ2-1, with TRBD2 identical over 8 bases. After removal of 4 bases from V and 5 bases from J, the junction contained 8 bases not matched to a gene. Per germline, CDR1 SGHRS and CDR2 YFSETQ. The CDR3 consists of 15 residues. The CDR3 loop is CASSLATSGDNEQFF. DNA of the CDR3: TGCGCCAGCAGCCTGGCCACTAGCGGAGACAATGAGCAGTTCTTC.

The chain employs TRBV28 and TRBJ1-1; D not certain. The CDR3 totals 13 residues. Trimming shortened V by 6 bases and J by 6 bases, and 14 bases separated the two germline ends. The germline gives CDR1 MDHEN, CDR2 SYDVKM. The CDR3 spells CASSPPRGSEAFF. Here the CDR3 DNA reads TGTGCCAGCAGCCCTCCCCGAGGGTCTGAAGCTTTCTTT.

Concerning this clone: The same CDR3 also results from other DNA sequences found in this sample. The chain couples TRBV2 to TRBJ1-2; a possible D gene is TRBD1 (6 bases). Germline CDR1 reads SNHLY; CDR2 reads FYNNEI. Trimming cost V 3 bases and J 8 bases, with 10 bases left between them. The CDR3 spans 12 residues. The CDR3 nucleotides read TGTGCCAGCAGTGAGGGGGCTAGGGGCTACACCTTC. Translation gives CASSEGARGYTF.

This clone was recorded only once. The gene calls are TRBV9 and TRBJ1-2, with 9 nucleotides matching TRBD1. Germline V gene data show CDR1 as SGDLS and CDR2 as YYNGEE. Losses at the gene ends were 3 bases for V and 0 bases for J; bases not matched to a gene: 3. The CDR3 spans 15 residues. The CDR3: CASSAGTGSNYGYTF. The CDR3 nucleotides read TGTGCCAGCAGCGCCGGGACAGGGTCTAACTATGGCTACACCTTC.

This clone was detected once. V is TRBV21-1 and J is TRBJ2-5; the D call TRBD2 from the table was never checked on the DNA. TRBV21-1 counts as a pseudogene. This CDR3 contains 10 residues. CDR3 amino acids: CASTGETQYF. In DNA, the CDR3 is TGTGCCAGCACCGGGGAGACCCAGTACTTC.

The chain joins TRBV9 to TRBJ2-2, with 10 positions matching TRBD1. This CDR3 contains 17 residues. The V gene end was trimmed by 0 bases and the J gene end by 0 bases; junction bases not matched to a gene: 2. The V gene's germline CDR1 is SGDLS and CDR2 YYNGEE. DNA of the CDR3: TGTGCCAGCAGCGTAGCCGGGACAGGGGCGAACACCGGGGAGCTGTTTTTT. This codes for CASSVAGTGANTGELFF.

This chain joins TRBV5-1 and TRBJ1-2, with 8 positions matching TRBD1. Germline assignment: CDR1 SGHRS and CDR2 YFSETQ. V lost 0 bases to trimming and J lost 0 bases; unmatched junction nucleotides: 1. The CDR3 spans 15 residues. CDR3 loop: CASSLDRGTNYGYTF. The CDR3 DNA is TGCGCCAGCAGCTTGGACAGGGGGACTAACTATGGCTACACCTTC.

The V gene is TRBV3-1 (or the pseudogene TRBV3-2), the J gene TRBJ2-5; 7 bases line up with TRBD1. Germline V CDR1 and CDR2: LGHDT, YNNKEL (reference sequence). The ends lost 8 bases at V and 4 bases at J; junction bases unmatched: 4. The CDR3 is 12 amino acids. The CDR3 coding sequence is TGTGCCAGCGCAGGGGGTTCAGAGACCCAGTACTTC. This sequence encodes CASAGGSETQYF.

CDR3 sequence (DNA): TGTGCCAGCAGCTTGTCACAGGAAGCTTTCTTT. Protein: CASSLSQEAFF. The chain uses TRBV5-6 and TRBJ1-1; D is ambiguous. Per the germline V gene, CDR1 is SGHDT and CDR2 is YYEEEE. The ends were cut back, 1 base at V and 8 bases at J, with 6 bases in the middle. CDR3 length: 11 amino acids. The full variable domain, its missing parts supplied by reference TRBV5-6 and TRBJ1-1, is DAGVTQSPTHLIKTRGQQVTLRCSPKSGHDTVSWYQQALGQGPQFIFQYYEEEERQRGNFPDRFSGHQFPNYSSELNVNALLLGDSALYLCASSLSQEAFFGQGTRLTVV.

This chain uses TRBV5-4 with TRBJ2-2; D remains unclear. From germline, CDR1 is SGHNT and CDR2 YYREEE (reference sequence). Trimming shortened V by 2 bases and J by 0 bases, and 5 bases separated the two germline ends. The CDR3 totals 14 residues. CDR3 in amino acids: CASSLTPNTGELFF. The DNA of the CDR3 is TGTGCCAGCAGCTTAACTCCGAACACCGGGGAGCTGTTTTTT.

This rearrangement joins TRBV6-4 to TRBJ2-3; perhaps TRBD1 as D (7 bases). V gave up 2 bases and J gave up 3 bases, with 30 bases separating them. This CDR3 is built from 21 residues. From germline, CDR1 is MRHNA and CDR2 SNTAGT. The CDR3 DNA reads as TGTGCCAGCAGTGACCGCTGGACAGGAAAAGCGGGTCTTCCTAGGACAGATACGCAGTATTTT. The encoded protein is CASSDRWTGKAGLPRTDTQYF.

This chain links TRBV4-3 with TRBJ1-6; 7 bases are a match to TRBD1. Germline trimming cut 0 bases from V and 8 bases from J; bases unmatched to any gene: 4. The CDR3 has 15 residues. Germline CDR1 LGHNA, CDR2 YSLEER. CDR3 in amino acids: CASSQDRQGDSPLHF. The CDR3 DNA follows: TGCGCCAGCAGCCAAGATAGGCAGGGGGATTCACCCCTCCACTTT.

V usage is TRBV7-2 and J usage is TRBJ1-2, with unresolved D. From germline, CDR1 is SGHTA and CDR2 FQGNSA. The CDR3 loop spans 17 amino acids. Trimming left V 1 base short and J 3 bases short, with 18 bases between. This CDR3 reads CASSLGSRGVGYYGYTF. CDR3 coding DNA: TGTGCCAGCAGCTTAGGGTCTCGGGGAGTCGGTTACTATGGCTACACCTTC.

The chain has TRBV21-1 and TRBJ2-3; TRBD2, the D gene given by the table, was not confirmed from the DNA. TRBV21-1 is tagged as a pseudogene. The CDR3 contains 16 residues. CDR3 nucleotide sequence: TGTGCCAGCAGCAAACGGTCCATCCATAGCACAGATACGCAGTATTTT. It is translated as CASSKRSIHSTDTQYF.